This TCR beta chain comes out of a study of TIL therapy for anti-PD-1-resistant metastatic lung cancer. The time point is: pre-treatment sample, taken before nivolumab and TIL therapy. Pleural nodules or supraclavicular lymph nodes made up most of the excised metastases sampled. This was the immunoSEQ v3 assay. The protocol was immunoSEQ multiplex PCR, while the TCRdb copy is restricted to in-frame clones and leaves out a portion. This table has about 48,000 clones, less than 75% appearing once. From germline, CDR1 is MNHGY and CDR2 SVAAGI. V shed 1 base and J shed 3 bases, with 13 bases lying between them. The CDR3 loop spans 15 amino acids.

The V call is TRBV6-9, the J call TRBJ2-7, with D maybe TRBD1 (6 bases). The starting material was tumor tissue, obtained at baseline. This sequence originates from a person aged 25-85 years with non-small cell lung cancer. DNA for the CDR3: TGTGCCAGCAGTTATTTGGGTGTCAGGGGCTACGAGCAGTACTTC. Its protein product is CASSYLGVRGYEQYF.